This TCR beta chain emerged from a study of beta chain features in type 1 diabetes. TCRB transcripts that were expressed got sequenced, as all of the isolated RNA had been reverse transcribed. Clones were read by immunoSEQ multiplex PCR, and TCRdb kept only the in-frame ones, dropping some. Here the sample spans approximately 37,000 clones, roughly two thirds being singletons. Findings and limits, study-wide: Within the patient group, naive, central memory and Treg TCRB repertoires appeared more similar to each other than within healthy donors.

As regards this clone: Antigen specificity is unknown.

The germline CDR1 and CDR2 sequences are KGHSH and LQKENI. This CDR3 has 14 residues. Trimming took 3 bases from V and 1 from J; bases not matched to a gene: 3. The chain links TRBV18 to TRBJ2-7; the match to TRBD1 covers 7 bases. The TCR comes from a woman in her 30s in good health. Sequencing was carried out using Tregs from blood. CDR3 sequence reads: CASSPSTGSYEQYF. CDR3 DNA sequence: TGTGCCAGCTCACCCTCGACAGGGTCCTACGAGCAGTACTTC.